Sequencing of this T cell receptor beta chain was carried out in a study of blood T cell repertoires in COVID-19. Study summary: Some COVID-19 samples were acute and others convalescent; all came from the United States, Italy and Spain. The cDNA or gDNA used as material had been derived from T cells, B-cell-depleted T cells, or PBMCs.

Original data processing: Using reference gene primer amplification, nucleated cell counts were estimated. Data came from immunoSEQ multiplex PCR; TCRdb stores just in-frame clones and leaves some out. V, J and clone size are taken as reported in that table, and D and trimming were inferred from the DNA itself. This sample yields a few hundred thousand clones, of which 85% are seen a single time; about 1% belongs to the top ten. Looked up from germline, CDR1 is SGHTA and CDR2 is FQGNSA. This CDR3 has 17 residues. V was clipped by 1 base and J by 6 bases; unmatched bases: 14. The gene calls are TRBV7-2 and TRBJ1-2; TRBD1 aligns across 7 bases. Input material: peripheral blood. The receptor comes from a man between 35 and 55 years old with acute or convalescent COVID-19. The CDR3 nucleotides are TGTGCCAGCAGCTTAGGAACTGGGCCGGGACAGAATAATGGCTACACCTTC. It specifies CASSLGTGPGQNNGYTF.